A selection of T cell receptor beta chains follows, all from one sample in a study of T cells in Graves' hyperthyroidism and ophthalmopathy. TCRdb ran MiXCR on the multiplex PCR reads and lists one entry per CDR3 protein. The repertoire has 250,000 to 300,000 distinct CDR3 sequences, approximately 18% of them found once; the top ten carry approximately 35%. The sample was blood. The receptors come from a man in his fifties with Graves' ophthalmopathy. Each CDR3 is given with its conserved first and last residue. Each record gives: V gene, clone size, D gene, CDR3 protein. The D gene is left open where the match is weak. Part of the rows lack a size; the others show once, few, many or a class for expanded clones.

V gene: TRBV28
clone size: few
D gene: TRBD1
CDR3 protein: CASSSTGRPSYEQYF

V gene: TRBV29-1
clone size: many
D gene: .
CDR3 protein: CSVESEGRYEQYF

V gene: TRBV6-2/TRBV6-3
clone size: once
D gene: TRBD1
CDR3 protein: CASSISTGTAAEAFF

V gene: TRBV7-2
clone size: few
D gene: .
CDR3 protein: CASSLRPPGPSTDTQYF

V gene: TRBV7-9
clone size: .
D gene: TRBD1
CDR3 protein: CASRGDRENSPLHF

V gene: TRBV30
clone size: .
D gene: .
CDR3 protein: CAWSETNTGELFF

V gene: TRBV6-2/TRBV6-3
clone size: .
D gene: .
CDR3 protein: CASSFTGQTDTQYF

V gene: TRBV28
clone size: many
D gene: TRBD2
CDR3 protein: CASSPQAAGAGTTPDTQYF

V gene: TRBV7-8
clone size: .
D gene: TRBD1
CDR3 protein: CASSLGQGSNRFSGANVLTF

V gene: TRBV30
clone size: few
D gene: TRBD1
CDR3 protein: CAWSHPGTVNTDTQYF

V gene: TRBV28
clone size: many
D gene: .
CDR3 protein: CASWAGNYEQYF

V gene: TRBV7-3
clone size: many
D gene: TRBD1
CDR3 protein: CASSLGAGQGAPNEQFF

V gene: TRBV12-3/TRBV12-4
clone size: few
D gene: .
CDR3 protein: CASRYGGNQPQHF

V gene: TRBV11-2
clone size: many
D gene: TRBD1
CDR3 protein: CASSSSRVGQEAYEQYF

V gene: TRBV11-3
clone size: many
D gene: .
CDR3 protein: CASSQGDGEQFF

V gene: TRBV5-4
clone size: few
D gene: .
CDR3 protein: CASSPRLDGYTDTQYF

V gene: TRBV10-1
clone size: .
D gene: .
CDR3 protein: CASSEGKYTEAFF

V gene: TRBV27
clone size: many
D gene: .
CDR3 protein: CASNIGLNSNQPQHF

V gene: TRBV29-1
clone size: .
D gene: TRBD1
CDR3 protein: CSVEPDRGSDGYTF

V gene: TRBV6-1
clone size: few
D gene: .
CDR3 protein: CASGENRYYEQYF

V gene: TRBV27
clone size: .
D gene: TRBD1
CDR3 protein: CASRAGTGGRYEQYF

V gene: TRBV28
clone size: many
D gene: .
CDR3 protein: CASRASASSYEQYF